The T cell receptor beta chain described here comes from a study of OX40 agonist ivuxolimab in advanced cancers. Notes on the research overall: Ivuxolimab was a fully human IgG2 agonistic monoclonal antibody targeting the costimulatory receptor OX40 (CD134). Intravenous ivuxolimab was administered to patients every 2 weeks at six dose levels: 0.01, 0.1, 0.3, 1.5, 3 and 10 mg/kg. Of the approximately 50 patients in dose escalation, 19 had hepatocellular carcinoma, some 15 had melanoma, 9 had renal cell carcinoma and 9 had head and neck cancer. A male proportion of nearly 85% and a mean age of approximately 60 years, ranging from about 20 to 85, were recorded for the dose-escalation cohort. Patients were allowed to have had prior anti-PD-1, anti-PD-L1 or anti-CTLA-4 therapy, and roughly two fifths of the dose-escalation patients had been treated with checkpoint inhibitors. Partial responses occurred in three dose-escalation patients: two with cutaneous melanoma and one with hepatocellular carcinoma. Peripheral TCRbeta sequencing aimed to test whether ivuxolimab altered TCR sequence diversity and caused clonal T-cell expansion. The paper describes the monotherapy dose-escalation part (N = 52 patients) of the phase I trial of ivuxolimab. The paper's findings and limits, for the study overall: After ivuxolimab, expanded clones were on average more numerous among CD8+ T cells than among CD4+ T cells. Low levels of normalized T-cell clonal expansion were also shown by some nonresponding patients. At doses of 0.1 to 3.0 mg/kg, clonal expansion of both CD4+ and CD8+ T cells in blood was seen between baseline and week 6. Antigen specificity was not determined for the clonally expanded peripheral T cells. In partial responders in the 0.1-3.0 mg/kg groups, normalized peripheral clonal expansion was found to be among the lowest, especially among CD8+ T cells.

The germline V gene (reference sequence) gives CDR1 as MNHEY and CDR2 as SMNVEV. The CDR3 covers 15 residues, taking in both the cysteine and the phenylalanine. Just CDR3 DNA is preserved here, 45 bases in frame from base 1. Trimming takes 6 bases from V and 0 bases from J, and the germline ends sit 12 bases apart. For sequencing of the TCRbeta CDR3 region, genomic DNA was extracted from the sorted cells. The immunoSEQ Assay was used to sequence the TCRbeta CDR3 regions. TCRdb obtained this table from immuneACCESS and retained in-frame rearrangements with V and J assigned. These tables miss some clones; where compared with another copy, unresolved V genes account for less than half of the shortfall, and the remainder is unexplained. The sample includes approximately 46,000 clones, with approximately 91% observed a single time. Around 19% of the sample goes to the ten largest clones. Patients with a history of autoimmune disease or receiving systemic immunosuppression were excluded from the trial. In every dose cohort, peripheral blood was drawn for TCR sequencing at baseline, cycle 4 day 1, and cycle 7 day 1. The samples were taken from a phase I, first-in-human, multicenter, open-label dose-escalation trial of ivuxolimab. Adults with locally advanced or metastatic melanoma, renal cell carcinoma, hepatocellular carcinoma or head and neck squamous cell carcinoma were enrolled in the trial. Before TCR sequencing, CD4+ T cells and CD8+ T cells from peripheral blood were sorted into separate populations.

With regard to this clone: No antigen is known for it. Base qualities are missing; no much larger clone stands one base away.

The source of this sequence is an adult with an advanced solid tumor such as melanoma, head and neck, liver or kidney cancer. Sequencing was performed on CD4+ or CD8+ T cells sorted from blood, taken in a trial of the OX40 agonist ivuxolimab. The receptor chain draws on TRBV27 and TRBJ1-5, with no D gene named confidently. The nucleotide sequence reads as follows: TGTGCCAGCAGCCGGACTACGAATAGCAATCAGCCCCAGCATTTT. This gives the protein CASSRTTNSNQPQHF.